This T cell receptor beta chain was sequenced for a study of tissue T cells after allogeneic stem cell transplantation. Sequencing used immunoSEQ multiplex PCR; TCRdb keeps in-frame clones, though not all of them. The sample has some 6,300 clones, approximately 47% seen once. Whole-study findings and limits: Blood and spleen captured only part of the tissue TCR repertoire. Within patients, tissue anatomy strongly shaped TCR repertoire composition.

Germline assignment: CDR1 KGHPV and CDR2 FQNQEV (reference sequence). The germline V and J ends were trimmed by 2 bases and 4 bases, with 6 bases remaining between them. The CDR3 spans 12 residues. Time point of the sample: mouse harvest day 7 after allogeneic transplant. Mouse grafts combined 10^7 T-cell-depleted bone marrow cells with 10^6 splenic CD5+ T cells. Notes on this clone: What it binds is unknown. All gene names here are mouse names. The CDR3 end is not reached by the read, which stops 1 residue before it; the germline J gene fills it in. Distinct nucleotide sequences in the sample also encode this CDR3.

The origin of this receptor is a female BALB/c mouse given C57BL/6 T cells with graft-versus-host disease after an allogeneic hematopoietic cell transplant. The source material was gut tissue. The chain employs TRBV26 and TRBJ2-7, with D possibly matching TRBD1 (5 bases). The CDR3 bases that were read are TGTGCCAGCAGTCTGGGACAATATGAACAGTAC. This encodes CASSLGQYEQY. The whole CDR3 sequence is CASSLGQYEQYF.